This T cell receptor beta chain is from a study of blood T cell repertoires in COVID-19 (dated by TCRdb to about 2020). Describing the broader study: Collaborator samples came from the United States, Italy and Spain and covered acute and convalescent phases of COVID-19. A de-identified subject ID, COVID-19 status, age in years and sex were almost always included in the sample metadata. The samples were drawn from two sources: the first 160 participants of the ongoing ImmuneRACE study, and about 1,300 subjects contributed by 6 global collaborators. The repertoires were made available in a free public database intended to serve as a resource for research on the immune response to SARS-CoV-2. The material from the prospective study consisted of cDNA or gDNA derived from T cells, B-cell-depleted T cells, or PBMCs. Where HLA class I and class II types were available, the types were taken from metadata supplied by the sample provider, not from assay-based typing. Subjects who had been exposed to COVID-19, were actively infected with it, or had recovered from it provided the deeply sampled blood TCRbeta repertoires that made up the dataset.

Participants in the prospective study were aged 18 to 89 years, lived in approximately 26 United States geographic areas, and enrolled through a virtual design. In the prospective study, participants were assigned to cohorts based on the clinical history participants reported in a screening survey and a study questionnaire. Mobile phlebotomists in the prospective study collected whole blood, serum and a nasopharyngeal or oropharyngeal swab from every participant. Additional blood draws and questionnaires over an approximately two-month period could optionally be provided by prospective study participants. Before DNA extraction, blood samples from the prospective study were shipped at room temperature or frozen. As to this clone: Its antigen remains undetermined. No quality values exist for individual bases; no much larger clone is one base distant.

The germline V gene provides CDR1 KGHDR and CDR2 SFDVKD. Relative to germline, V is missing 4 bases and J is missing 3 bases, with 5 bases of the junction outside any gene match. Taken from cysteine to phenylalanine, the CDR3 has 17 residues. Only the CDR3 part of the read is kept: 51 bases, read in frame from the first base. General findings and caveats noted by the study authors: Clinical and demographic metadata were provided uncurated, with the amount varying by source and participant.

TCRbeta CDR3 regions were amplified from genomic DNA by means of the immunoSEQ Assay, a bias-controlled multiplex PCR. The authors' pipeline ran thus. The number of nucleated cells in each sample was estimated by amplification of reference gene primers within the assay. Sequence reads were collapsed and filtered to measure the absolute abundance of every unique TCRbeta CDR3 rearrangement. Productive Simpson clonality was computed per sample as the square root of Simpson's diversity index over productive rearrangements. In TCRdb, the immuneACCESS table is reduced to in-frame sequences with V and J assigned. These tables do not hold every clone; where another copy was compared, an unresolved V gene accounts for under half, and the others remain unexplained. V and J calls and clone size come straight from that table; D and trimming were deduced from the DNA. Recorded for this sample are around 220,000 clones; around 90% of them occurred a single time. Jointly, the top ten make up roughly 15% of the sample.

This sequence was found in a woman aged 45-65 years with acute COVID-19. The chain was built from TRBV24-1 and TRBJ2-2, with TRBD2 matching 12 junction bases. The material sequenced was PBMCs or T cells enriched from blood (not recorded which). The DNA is TGTGCCACCAGTGACCTAGCGGGAGGGCCCCACACCGGGGAGCTGTTTTTT. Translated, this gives CATSDLAGGPHTGELFF.